One TCR beta chain is described in this entry. The antigen is undetermined. Libraries were prepared by immunoSEQ multiplex PCR; TCRdb keeps only in-frame clonotypes and omits some of them. Of tens of thousands of clones detected, roughly 84% appear once; the ten largest clones hold under 8%. The data stem from a study of T cell responses to AZD1222 COVID-19 vaccine. General study findings and limits: It was only after the peak T cell response that any repertoires were sampled. Compared with day 0, the breadth and depth of the Spike-specific TCR repertoire rose significantly after two doses of AZD1222.

Trimming removed 5 bases at V and 3 bases at J, with 14 bases between. The CDR3 sequence is 15 residues long. CDR1 is MNHEY, CDR2 SMNVEV, per germline (reference sequence). The chain has TRBV27 and TRBJ1-5, with D unresolved. The starting material was peripheral blood, obtained on day 0 of AZD1222 vaccination. This receptor was identified in an adult in good health. The CDR3 DNA reads TGTGCCAGCAGTCTCAGTAGTGGCCTCAATCAGCCCCAGCATTTT. Amino acid sequence: CASSLSSGLNQPQHF.